This paragraph reports one TCR beta chain. Libraries were prepared by immunoSEQ multiplex PCR; TCRdb keeps only in-frame clonotypes and omits some of them. The data show about 78,000 clones, around 90% seen once. The sample comes from a study of control samples from healthy donors and cancer patients. With 4 bases clipped from V and 4 bases from J, the junction kept 0 bases outside the gene matches. Germline V CDR1 and CDR2: LGHNT, FRNRAP. This CDR3 has 13 residues. Material for sequencing was blood. The J gene is TRBJ2-5, the V gene TRBV12-5; 10 nucleotides agree with TRBD2. This TCR derives from a woman aged 60-75 years in good health. This chain's CDR3 is CASGSSGGETQYF. The CDR3 DNA reads TGTGCTAGTGGTTCTAGCGGGGGAGAGACCCAGTACTTC.